This T cell receptor (beta chain) was documented in a study of cytomegalovirus exposure and HLA in healthy donors. Whole-study results and caveats: Reportedly, fewer N-insertions than the approximately 690-donor mean appeared in an Asian-associated ancestry cluster in a later analysis.

The CDR3 is 14 amino acids. Germline V gives CDR1 SGHTA, CDR2 FQGNSA. V dropped 1 base and J dropped 4 bases, with 10 bases sitting between them. PCR employed 60 Vbeta and 13 Jbeta primers. Some clones are missing from TCRdb's copy, which holds only in-frame ones; the method was immunoSEQ multiplex PCR. Seen here are 200,000 to 250,000 clones, about 75% observed once, and the top ten hold 1.5% to 2%. On this clone itself: Antigen unknown.

The receptor's source is a man younger than 35 in good health and CMV-seronegative. Source material: PBMCs. The rearrangement joins TRBV7-2 to TRBJ1-1; tentatively, D is TRBD1 (5 bases). Written as DNA, the CDR3 is TGTGCCAGCAGCTTAGTCCAGGGTGGCACTGAAGCTTTCTTT. Residues: CASSLVQGGTEAFF.